These T cell receptor beta chains were read from a single sample in a study of T cells after somatic rescue of genetic block. Clones were sequenced by immunoSEQ multiplex PCR, and TCRdb holds only the in-frame ones, with some missing. Seen here are 15,000 or so clones, approximately 75% observed once, and the top ten hold over 12%. Sequenced sample: peripheral blood mononuclear cells (PBMCs). The receptors stem from a boy aged 5 to 17. Both conserved end residues are part of each CDR3. D genes are given only for firm matches. Expanded clones are given a class, and other clones once, few, many or no size at all.

d_gene	v_gene	j_gene	abundance	CDR3aa	CDR3nt
.	TRBV21-1	TRBJ2-3	.	CASNGPGTGGVDTQYF	TGTGCCAGCAACGGGCCCGGGACAGGGGGCGTAGATACGCAGTATTTT
.	TRBV19	TRBJ2-1	.	CASRGRPYNEQFF	TGTGCCAGTCGGGGGCGACCCTACAATGAGCAGTTCTTC
.	TRBV9	TRBJ2-7	.	CASSVGESTYEQYF	TGTGCCAGCAGCGTAGGGGAGTCGACCTACGAGCAGTACTTC
.	TRBV29-1	TRBJ2-7	.	CSVETGLYEQYF	TGCAGCGTTGAAACGGGTCTTTACGAGCAGTACTTC
.	TRBV21-1	TRBJ1-3	once	CASSKSGKAPGNTIYF	TGTGCCAGCAGCAAATCGGGGAAAGCCCCTGGAAACACCATATATTTT
TRBD1	TRBV19	TRBJ2-2	.	CASSTLQGAPGELFF	TGTGCCAGTAGTACTTTACAGGGGGCGCCCGGGGAGCTGTTTTTT
TRBD1	TRBV5-1	TRBJ2-3	.	CASSDRGRTDTQYF	TGCGCCAGCAGTGACAGGGGACGGACAGATACGCAGTATTTT
TRBD1	TRBV19	TRBJ1-5	.	CASSPRTGIKGPQHF	TGTGCCAGTAGCCCTCGGACAGGGATAAAGGGGCCCCAGCATTTT
.	TRBV7-9	TRBJ1-1	once	CASSPSQARNTEAFF	TGTGCCAGCAGCCCTTCCCAAGCGAGAAACACTGAAGCTTTCTTT
.	TRBV6-1	TRBJ2-1	.	CATLSGSYNEQFF	TGTGCCACACTTAGCGGTTCCTACAATGAGCAGTTCTTC
TRBD1	TRBV5-1	TRBJ1-6	.	CASSPEQGATSPLHF	TGCGCCAGCAGCCCGGAACAGGGGGCCACTTCACCCCTCCACTTT
.	TRBV28	TRBJ2-1	.	CASTLSGQAYNEQFF	TGTGCCAGCACCTTGAGCGGGCAGGCCTACAATGAGCAGTTCTTC
TRBD2	TRBV5-1	TRBJ2-3	.	CASSPWTSGSTDTQYF	TGCGCCAGCAGCCCCTGGACTAGCGGTAGCACAGATACGCAGTATTTT
.	TRBV23-1	TRBJ2-1	.	CASSLKGAVSEENNEQFF	TGCGCCAGCAGTCTGAAAGGGGCGGTAAGTGAAGAGAACAATGAGCAGTTCTTC
.	TRBV5-1	TRBJ2-7	few	CASSLGDPSYEQYF	TGCGCCAGCAGCTTGGGGGACCCCTCCTACGAGCAGTACTTC
.	TRBV7-3	TRBJ2-7	.	CASSFGPLSSYEQYF	TGTGCCAGCAGCTTTGGGCCTCTTAGCTCCTACGAGCAGTACTTC
TRBD2	TRBV4-1	TRBJ2-3	.	CASSQKKTSGGTDTQYF	TGCGCCAGCAGCCAGAAGAAGACTAGCGGGGGCACAGATACGCAGTATTTT
TRBD2	TRBV5-1	TRBJ2-1	once	CASSSGLAGGANEQFF	TGCGCCAGCAGCTCGGGACTAGCGGGAGGAGCCAATGAGCAGTTCTTC
TRBD2	TRBV11-2	TRBJ2-7	.	CASSLIAGALYEQYF	TGTGCCAGCAGTTTGATAGCGGGAGCTCTCTACGAGCAGTACTTC
.	TRBV6-5	TRBJ1-3	.	CASSPWAGDGNTIYF	TGTGCCAGCAGCCCGTGGGCAGGGGACGGAAACACCATATATTTT
.	TRBV18	TRBJ1-6	few	CASSRGRGSYNSPLHF	TGTGCCAGCTCACGAGGGAGGGGCTCCTATAATTCACCCCTCCACTTT
TRBD2	TRBV27	TRBJ2-1	.	CASSLRTSGAYNEQFF	TGTGCCAGCAGCCTGAGGACTAGCGGAGCCTACAATGAGCAGTTCTTC
.	TRBV2	TRBJ2-1	once	CASRGRRDSNKQFF	TGTGCCAGCAGGGGTCGGCGGGACTCCAATAAGCAGTTCTTC
.	TRBV7-3	TRBJ2-5	.	CASSLFQGRQETQYF	TGTGCCAGCAGCTTATTTCAGGGTCGACAAGAGACCCAGTACTTC
.	TRBV11-2	TRBJ2-5	.	CASSPHRETQYF	TGTGCCAGCAGCCCCCACAGGGAGACCCAGTACTTC
.	TRBV30	TRBJ2-3	.	CAWSAQPLVTDTQYF	TGTGCCTGGAGTGCCCAGCCCCTAGTGACAGATACGCAGTATTTT
.	TRBV19	TRBJ2-6	.	CASRTTGTAVFAGANVLTF	TGTGCCAGTAGAACTACCGGGACGGCGGTTTTCGCTGGGGCCAACGTCCTGACTTTC
TRBD2	TRBV5-1	TRBJ2-7	.	CASSLPGGASYEQYF	TGCGCCAGCAGCTTGCCGGGAGGGGCCTCCTACGAGCAGTACTTC
TRBD2	TRBV28	TRBJ2-3	few	CASSLAPPLAGVFTDTQYF	TGTGCCAGCAGTTTAGCGCCCCCACTAGCGGGAGTTTTCACAGATACGCAGTATTTT
.	TRBV18	TRBJ2-2	.	CASSPANTGELFF	TGTGCCAGCTCCCCAGCGAACACCGGGGAGCTGTTTTTT
TRBD1	TRBV2	TRBJ2-7	.	CASREDRGTYEQYF	TGTGCCAGCAGGGAGGACAGGGGGACCTACGAGCAGTACTTC
.	TRBV28	TRBJ2-3	.	CASKGLRGTDTQYF	TGTGCCAGTAAAGGACTGAGGGGCACAGATACGCAGTATTTT
.	TRBV18	TRBJ2-7	.	CASSPGSAEYEQYF	TGTGCCAGCTCACCAGGTAGCGCCGAATACGAGCAGTACTTC
TRBD2	TRBV5-1	TRBJ2-3	.	CASSFYSSGRVRDTQYF	TGCGCCAGCAGCTTTTACTCTAGCGGGAGAGTAAGGGATACGCAGTATTTT
TRBD1	TRBV11-2	TRBJ2-7	.	CASSLTPGGTYEQYF	TGTGCCAGCAGCTTAACCCCAGGGGGCACCTACGAGCAGTACTTC
TRBD2	TRBV5-1	TRBJ2-1	.	CASSSTGVLAGGPEQFF	TGCGCCAGCAGCTCCACAGGGGTTCTAGCGGGAGGGCCCGAGCAGTTCTTC
.	TRBV9	TRBJ1-6	.	CASSPQGKGSPLHF	TGTGCCAGCAGCCCCCAGGGGAAGGGATCACCCCTCCACTTT